These T cell receptor beta chains were read from a single sample in a study of T cells in localized non-small cell lung cancer. TCRdb's table, derived via immunoSEQ multiplex PCR, lists solely in-frame clones and lacks some. The sample yields about 14,000 clones, 75% to 90% seen once. The sample in question was peripheral blood, obtained before any cancer treatment. All receptors derive from a woman between 40 and 69 years old with stage I lung adenocarcinoma. The CDR3 runs from the conserved cysteine through the conserved F or W. The D gene is left open where the match is weak. Not all rows give a size; the values are once, few, many and, for expanded clones, a class.

TRBV7-9	TRBJ2-1	.	.	CASSLADNEQFF	TGTGCCAGCAGCTTAGCGGACAATGAGCAGTTCTTC
TRBV5-4	TRBJ2-1	.	.	CASSWDFNDEQFF	TGTGCCAGCAGTTGGGACTTCAACGATGAGCAGTTCTTC
TRBV10-2	TRBJ1-2	.	TRBD1	CASSGDRGLYGYTF	TGCGCCAGCAGCGGGGACAGGGGACTCTATGGCTACACCTTC
TRBV10-3	TRBJ2-5	.	.	CAISESVETQYF	TGTGCCATCAGTGAGTCTGTGGAGACCCAGTACTTC
TRBV7-9	TRBJ1-4	few	TRBD1	CASSPGTGNEKLFF	TGTGCCAGCAGCCCCGGGACAGGGAATGAAAAACTGTTTTTT
TRBV20-1	TRBJ2-3	.	.	CSIQGEAQYF	TGCAGTATACAGGGCGAAGCGCAGTATTTT
TRBV7-9	TRBJ2-5	.	.	CASSLVVYRAGYQETQYF	TGTGCCAGCAGCTTAGTGGTATATAGGGCGGGGTACCAAGAGACCCAGTACTTC
TRBV9	TRBJ2-3	.	.	CASSEAGIRTQYF	TGTGCCAGCAGCGAGGCCGGGATCCGGACGCAGTATTTT
TRBV5-4	TRBJ1-1	few	TRBD1	CARNDRGAVTEAFF	TGTGCCAGGAACGACAGGGGGGCGGTCACTGAAGCTTTCTTT
TRBV7-2	TRBJ1-2	.	.	CASSLAPAATPLEGGYTF	TGTGCCAGCAGCTTAGCGCCTGCCGCCACCCCATTGGAGGGTGGCTACACCTTC
TRBV21-1	TRBJ2-5	.	.	CASSKGRHEIETQYF	TGTGCCAGCAGCAAAGGTAGACACGAGATAGAGACCCAGTACTTC
TRBV11-1	TRBJ1-1	.	.	CASRSTGNTEAFF	TGTGCCAGCAGGTCGACAGGGAACACTGAAGCTTTCTTT
TRBV5-6	TRBJ1-5	.	.	CASSGRQLGLNQPQHF	TGTGCCAGCAGCGGAAGACAGTTAGGGCTTAATCAGCCCCAGCATTTT
TRBV2	TRBJ1-1	.	.	CASIRGRDTEAFF	TGTGCCAGCATTAGGGGCCGTGACACTGAAGCTTTCTTT
TRBV6-5	TRBJ1-5	.	.	CASSPGRTQPQHF	TGTGCCAGCAGCCCGGGACGTACTCAGCCCCAGCATTTT
TRBV7-9	TRBJ2-7	.	TRBD1	CASSLAQGATSYEQYF	TGTGCCAGCAGCTTAGCCCAGGGGGCTACCTCCTACGAGCAGTACTTC
TRBV25-1	TRBJ2-6	.	.	CASAEAGANVLTF	TGTGCCAGCGCGGAGGCTGGGGCCAACGTCCTGACTTTC
TRBV6-4	TRBJ2-5	.	TRBD2	CASSDSAGDPSETQYF	TGTGCCAGCAGTGACAGTGCGGGGGACCCATCAGAGACCCAGTACTTC
TRBV5-1	TRBJ2-3	.	TRBD1	CASSGGQGMDTQYF	TGCGCCAGCAGCGGCGGACAGGGGATGGATACGCAGTATTTT
TRBV5-4	TRBJ2-1	.	TRBD2	CASSLGLAGAINVF	TGTGCCAGCAGCCTGGGACTAGCGGGGGCCATCAACGTCTTC
TRBV5-1	TRBJ2-3	.	.	CASSLDGVTDTQYF	TGCGCCAGCAGCTTAGACGGGGTTACGGATACGCAGTATTTT
TRBV5-1	TRBJ2-7	.	.	CASSLGLGNQQYF	TGCGCCAGCAGCCTTGGCCTGGGTAATCAGCAGTACTTC
TRBV28	TRBJ2-7	.	.	CAITGRGTSYEQYF	TGTGCCATCACAGGGCGGGGAACCTCCTACGAGCAGTACTTC
TRBV28	TRBJ2-1	.	TRBD2	CASSSGGGAYNEQFF	TGTGCCAGCAGTTCTGGCGGGGGGGCATACAATGAGCAGTTCTTC
TRBV12-5	TRBJ2-1	.	TRBD1	CASGLRPLTGQGINEQFF	TGTGCTAGTGGTTTGCGGCCGCTGACGGGACAGGGGATAAATGAGCAGTTCTTC
TRBV7-2	TRBJ1-1	.	TRBD1	CASSLMDREAFF	TGTGCCAGCAGCTTAATGGACAGGGAAGCTTTCTTT
TRBV7-8	TRBJ2-5	.	TRBD1	CASSSGQGRQETQYF	TGTGCCAGCAGCTCGGGACAGGGGCGACAAGAGACCCAGTACTTC
TRBV5-1	TRBJ2-5	.	.	CASSLRDSFTETQYF	TGCGCCAGCAGCTTGAGGGACTCATTTACGGAGACCCAGTACTTC
TRBV7-2	TRBJ2-1	.	TRBD2	CASSLDYQRGDLYNEQFF	TGTGCCAGCAGCTTAGACTACCAGCGGGGGGACTTATACAATGAGCAGTTCTTC
TRBV28	TRBJ2-7	.	.	CASSPLGAYEQYF	TGTGCCAGCAGTCCCCTGGGGGCCTACGAGCAGTACTTC
TRBV19	TRBJ1-5	.	.	CASSFRDWGNQPQHF	TGTGCCAGTAGTTTCCGGGACTGGGGCAATCAGCCCCAGCATTTT
TRBV7-9	TRBJ1-1	.	.	CASSFSGRGAFF	TGTGCCAGCAGCTTTAGCGGCCGAGGGGCTTTCTTT
TRBV15	TRBJ2-1	.	.	CATSRGEGQFF	TGTGCCACCAGCAGAGGAGAGGGGCAGTTCTTC
TRBV14	TRBJ2-1	.	TRBD2	CASSQDPGTSGRYNEQFF	TGTGCCAGCAGCCAAGACCCTGGGACTAGCGGACGATACAATGAGCAGTTCTTC
TRBV18	TRBJ2-5	.	.	CASSPLGFTSQETQYF	TGTGCCAGCTCACCTCTTGGTTTTACGTCTCAAGAGACCCAGTACTTC
TRBV19	TRBJ1-5	.	TRBD1	CASTWDSSPRGQPQHF	TGTGCCAGTACATGGGACAGTTCTCCACGAGGTCAGCCCCAGCATTTT
TRBV7-6	TRBJ2-1	.	.	CASSPDGNTYNEQFF	TGTGCCAGCAGCCCCGACGGAAACACCTACAATGAGCAGTTCTTC
TRBV14	TRBJ2-5	.	TRBD1	CASSLQTGKTQETQYF	TGTGCCAGCAGCCTCCAGACAGGGAAAACCCAAGAGACCCAGTACTTC
TRBV4-2	TRBJ1-6	once	.	CASSQDSAYNSPLHF	TGTGCCAGCAGCCAAGATTCGGCTTATAATTCACCCCTCCACTTT
TRBV2	TRBJ1-2	.	.	CASTEGLNYGYTF	TGTGCCAGCACCGAGGGACTGAACTATGGCTACACCTTC
TRBV7-2	TRBJ2-7	.	TRBD1	CASSWDRASYEQYF	TGTGCCAGCAGCTGGGACAGAGCCTCCTACGAGCAGTACTTC
TRBV6-5	TRBJ1-1	.	.	CASTDGKTEAFF	TGTGCCAGCACCGATGGTAAGACTGAAGCTTTCTTT
TRBV19	TRBJ1-3	.	TRBD1	CASSPGTGESGNTIYF	TGTGCCAGTAGTCCCGGAACAGGGGAAAGTGGAAACACCATATATTTT
TRBV5-8	TRBJ2-4	.	.	CASHSLAKNIQYF	TGTGCCAGCCACAGCTTAGCCAAAAACATTCAGTACTTC
TRBV4-2	TRBJ2-6	.	.	CASSQELPDLSGANVLTF	TGTGCCAGCAGCCAAGAGCTACCGGACCTATCTGGGGCCAACGTCCTGACTTTC
TRBV6-5	TRBJ2-3	.	TRBD2	CASSLAGTATDTQYF	TGTGCCAGCAGCCTAGCGGGGACTGCCACAGATACGCAGTATTTT